The present T cell receptor beta chain was sequenced within a study of T cell changes during pregnancy in multiple sclerosis. Clones were sequenced by immunoSEQ multiplex PCR, and TCRdb holds only the in-frame ones, with some missing. Of fewer than 90,000 clones listed, 85% to 95% are singletons. Germline V gene lookup returns CDR1 SGHTA and CDR2 FQGNSA. V was clipped by 2 bases and J by 5 bases; unmatched bases: 6. The CDR3 is 15 amino acids. The chain employs TRBV7-2 and TRBJ2-7; 10 bases map to TRBD2. The specimen was peripheral blood, collected in the third trimester of pregnancy. The sequence was obtained from a female donor in good health, enrolled as a control in a pregnancy study. The DNA of the CDR3 is TGTGCCAGCAGCTTAACCGGGCTAGCGGGAGACGAGCAGTACTTC. This codes for CASSLTGLAGDEQYF.